A single sample gave rise to the 30 T cell receptor beta chains below, sequenced in a study of CD8 T cells in ankylosing spondylitis. One entry per CDR3 protein, called by TCRdb with MiXCR from the 5' RACE reads. The data show about 39,000 distinct CDR3 sequences, about 4% seen once. What was sequenced was blood, either unsorted or a sorted T cell fraction (not recorded which). All receptors come from a female donor with ankylosing spondylitis or in good health (not recorded which).

This clonotype was detected many times. The rearrangement uses TRBV9 and TRBJ2-1; 9 nucleotides agree with TRBD2. This CDR3 has 15 amino acids. Germline lookup yields CDR1 SGDLS and CDR2 YYNGEE. The V and J ends lost 7 bases and 4 bases, in that order; junction bases with no gene match: 9. CDR3 sequence: CASGRASGAYNEQFF. In DNA, the CDR3 is TGTGCCAGCGGGAGGGCTAGCGGGGCGTACAATGAGCAGTTCTTC.

This clonotype was seen ten or more times. The chain couples TRBV9 to TRBJ2-3; the match to TRBD2 covers 8 bases. The CDR3 sequence is 15 residues long. V shed 4 bases and J 0 bases; nucleotides not matched to a gene: 4. Germline values: CDR1 SGDLS, CDR2 YYNGEE. The CDR3 DNA sequence: TGTGCCAGCAGCCGGGGGGGGCCTAGCACAGATACGCAGTATTTT. Residues: CASSRGGPSTDTQYF.

This clonotype was counted ten times or more. DNA of the CDR3: TGTGCCAGCAGCGTAGTCTCGGGACTCCCCACAGATACGCAGTATTTT. It is translated as CASSVVSGLPTDTQYF. This sequence joins TRBV9 and TRBJ2-3; maybe TRBD2 (6 bases). V was cut by 0 bases and J by 2 bases, with 13 bases left in between. The germline CDR1 and CDR2 sequences are SGDLS and YYNGEE. The CDR3 is 16 residues long.

Relative to its sample, this clonotype is medium-sized (0.01 to 0.1%). The CDR3 bases are TGTGCCAGCAGCGTAGATGGTAGAACTGAAGCTTTCTTT. Translating gives CASSVDGRTEAFF. The chain employs TRBV9 and TRBJ1-1; no definite D call. The V end was cut by 0 bases, the J end by 5 bases, with 8 bases between. The germline CDR1 and CDR2 sequences are SGDLS and YYNGEE. The CDR3 is 13 residues long.

Within the sample, this clonotype is medium-sized. This chain connects TRBV9 to TRBJ1-5, with D maybe TRBD1 (6 bases). CDR1 is SGDLS and CDR2 is YYNGEE in the germline V gene. CDR3 size: 12 residues. Trimming took 0 bases from V and 10 from J, leaving 8 bases between them. In DNA form, the CDR3 reads TGTGCCAGCAGCGTAGAGGGGGGACCCCAGCATTTT. Its translation: CASSVEGGPQHF.

This clonotype was seen at least ten times. The J gene is TRBJ1-2, the V gene TRBV9; D possibly corresponds to TRBD1 (5 bases). CDR1 is SGDLS and CDR2 is YYNGEE in the germline V gene. The V end was cut by 4 bases, the J end by 6 bases, with 19 bases between. The CDR3 covers 15 residues. In nucleotides, the CDR3 is TGTGCCAGCAGCATTCAGGGAATACCCATCGATGGCTACACCTTC. Its translation: CASSIQGIPIDGYTF.

This clonotype came up many times. The V and J genes are TRBV9 and TRBJ2-2; D gene uncertain. Germline-derived CDR1 and CDR2 are SGDLS and YYNGEE. The CDR3 has 12 residues. Trimming left V 0 bases short and J 8 bases short, with 5 bases between. The CDR3 DNA follows: TGTGCCAGCAGCGTAGTAAGGGGGGAGCTGTTTTTT. Protein: CASSVVRGELFF.

The V call is TRBV9, the J call TRBJ1-4; D is uncertain. Trimming removed 0 bases from V and 5 bases from J, with 11 bases in between. Germline CDR1 reads SGDLS; CDR2 reads YYNGEE. The CDR3 sequence is 15 residues long. In DNA, the CDR3 is TGTGCCAGCAGCGTAGATGTAGGAGCGAATGAAAAACTGTTTTTT. It encodes CASSVDVGANEKLFF.

This clonotype appeared many times. V usage is TRBV9 and J usage is TRBJ2-3; D is unresolved. The germline V gene encodes CDR1 SGDLS and CDR2 YYNGEE. The CDR3 sequence is 17 residues long. V shed 4 bases and J shed 1 base, with 19 bases lying between them. The CDR3 loop is CASSLSSGLPGTDTQYF. CDR3 DNA sequence: TGTGCCAGCAGCTTATCCTCAGGCCTCCCCGGCACAGATACGCAGTATTTT.

In its sample, this clonotype was seen many times. The CDR3: CASSARQEGNTIYF. CDR3 nucleotide sequence: TGTGCCAGCAGCGCAAGACAGGAGGGAAACACCATATATTTT. J is TRBJ1-3 and V is TRBV9, with D possibly matching TRBD1 (6 bases). Germline V gene sequence: CDR1 SGDLS, CDR2 YYNGEE. V lost 3 bases and J lost 4, with 11 bases in between. The CDR3 spans 14 residues.

This clonotype was counted ten times or more. The chain links TRBV9 to TRBJ2-3, with 9 bases fitting TRBD2. The CDR3 is 17 residues long. Germline trimming cut 3 bases from V and 1 base from J; bases unmatched to any gene: 9. Germline V gives CDR1 SGDLS, CDR2 YYNGEE. The CDR3 here is CASSDQNQRGGTDTQYF. The CDR3 DNA follows: TGTGCCAGCAGCGACCAGAACCAGCGGGGGGGCACAGATACGCAGTATTTT.

This clonotype was detected many times. This sequence joins TRBV9 and TRBJ1-4, with D uncertain. CDR1 is SGDLS, CDR2 YYNGEE, per germline. V dropped 1 base and J dropped 0 bases, with 16 bases sitting between them. The CDR3 is 18 residues long. The CDR3 nucleotides read TGTGCCAGCAGCGTACTTCCAGAAATGATGACAACTAATGAAAAACTGTTTTTT. It yields the protein CASSVLPEMMTTNEKLFF.

Ten or more counts support this clonotype. V is TRBV9 and J is TRBJ1-1; D gene ambiguous. Germline loops: CDR1 SGDLS, CDR2 YYNGEE. The CDR3 runs 14 residues. Trimming removed 4 bases from V and 5 bases from J, with 15 bases in between. CDR3 region: CASSPNIGRTEAFF. The CDR3 DNA sequence: TGTGCCAGCAGCCCTAATATTGGACGGACTGAAGCTTTCTTT. Looking up the rest from reference TRBV9 and TRBJ1-1 gives the full variable domain: DSGVTQTPKHLITATGQRVTLRCSPRSGDLSVYWYQQSLDQGLQFLIQYYNGEERAKGNILERFSAQQFPDLHSELNLSSLELGDSALYFCASSPNIGRTEAFFGQGTRLTVV.

Ten or more counts support this clonotype. This sequence joins TRBV9 and TRBJ2-7; 11 bases line up with TRBD1. Losses at the gene ends were 4 bases for V and 0 bases for J; bases not matched to a gene: 6. Germline loops: CDR1 SGDLS, CDR2 YYNGEE. The CDR3 contains 16 residues. The DNA for the CDR3 is TGTGCCAGCAGCTCGGGTGGACAGGGGGCCTCCTACGAGCAGTACTTC. This gives the protein CASSSGGQGASYEQYF.

This clonotype is deemed medium-sized. This chain links TRBV9 with TRBJ2-3; D gene unclear. V was clipped by 0 bases and J by 2 bases, with 10 bases between them. CDR3 length equals 15 residues. CDR1 is SGDLS, CDR2 YYNGEE, per germline. The CDR3 loop reads CASSVGALNTDTQYF. In DNA, the CDR3 is TGTGCCAGCAGCGTAGGGGCCTTAAACACAGATACGCAGTATTTT.

Many counts were recorded for this clonotype. This chain links TRBV9 with TRBJ1-1; a weak D match, TRBD1 (5 bases). The germline V gene encodes CDR1 SGDLS and CDR2 YYNGEE. Trimming removed 3 bases from V and 0 bases from J, with 15 bases in between. This CDR3 region has 16 residues. The CDR3 region has the DNA TGTGCCAGCAGCGGCGGATCGACAGCCATGAACACTGAAGCTTTCTTT. Protein: CASSGGSTAMNTEAFF.

There are many counts of this clonotype. The rearrangement uses TRBV9 and TRBJ2-5, with D hard to call. The CDR3 is 15 residues long. Trimming stripped 4 bases from V and 2 bases from J, with 15 bases between. Germline V gene data show CDR1 as SGDLS and CDR2 as YYNGEE. The CDR3 protein is CASSTSLQVQETQYF. The CDR3 nucleotides read TGTGCCAGCAGCACCAGCCTTCAAGTACAAGAGACCCAGTACTTC.

As to this clonotype: It may be a read error: a sequence one base away is much more abundant. The rearrangement links TRBV9 to TRBJ1-2; 7 bases align to TRBD1. The CDR3 has 14 amino acids. From germline, CDR1 is SGDLS and CDR2 YYNGEE. The CDR3: CATSEGQANYGYTF. The CDR3 DNA is TGTGCCACCAGCGAAGGACAGGCAAACTATGGCTACACCTTC.

There are many counts of this clonotype. V is TRBV9 and J is TRBJ2-2; a weak D match, TRBD2 (7 bases). The CDR3 has 13 amino acids. From germline, CDR1 is SGDLS and CDR2 YYNGEE. With 4 bases removed from V and 5 bases from J, the gap between germline ends came to 9 bases. The CDR3, as DNA: TGTGCCAGCAGCAGGGGGGGGACCGGGGAGCTGTTTTTT. Protein product: CASSRGGTGELFF.

This clonotype was detected many times. The rearrangement uses TRBV9 and TRBJ1-4, with 7 bases that match TRBD1. V gave up 4 bases and J gave up 3 bases; unmatched junction bases: 6. The CDR3 runs 15 residues. Germline-derived CDR1 and CDR2 are SGDLS and YYNGEE. DNA for the CDR3: TGTGCCAGCAGCCCGAGACAGGGTCCTAATGAAAAACTGTTTTTT. Encoded protein: CASSPRQGPNEKLFF.

This clonotype occurred many times. The rearrangement links TRBV9 to TRBJ1-1; no definite D call. The CDR3 totals 12 residues. CDR1 is SGDLS and CDR2 is YYNGEE in the germline V gene. V lost 4 bases and J 3 bases, leaving 7 bases between the germline ends. The DNA for the CDR3 is TGTGCCAGCAGCCGTGAAGACACTGAAGCTTTCTTT. As protein: CASSREDTEAFF.

This clonotype was recorded at least ten times. V is TRBV9 and J is TRBJ2-4; 10 nucleotides align to TRBD2. The J segment lost 12 bases and the V segment lost 5 bases, leaving 11 bases of the junction unmatched. Germline V gene data show CDR1 as SGDLS and CDR2 as YYNGEE. The CDR3 consists of 14 residues. The CDR3 sequence: CASSPSGGAEPQYF. CDR3 coding DNA: TGTGCCAGCAGTCCAAGCGGGGGGGCCGAACCTCAGTACTTC.

This clonotype was picked up many times. The chain links TRBV9 to TRBJ2-3; either TRBD1 or TRBD2 may fit D (5 bases each). Germline V gene data show CDR1 as SGDLS and CDR2 as YYNGEE. This CDR3 is built from 16 residues. V gave up 4 bases and J gave up 3 bases, with 18 bases separating them. For the CDR3, the DNA is TGTGCCAGCAGCCGGACCCCGGGGCTGGGGACAGATACGCAGTATTTT. Protein: CASSRTPGLGTDTQYF. Full variable domain (missing parts from reference TRBV9 and TRBJ2-3): DSGVTQTPKHLITATGQRVTLRCSPRSGDLSVYWYQQSLDQGLQFLIQYYNGEERAKGNILERFSAQQFPDLHSELNLSSLELGDSALYFCASSRTPGLGTDTQYFGPGTRLTVL.

This clonotype was seen many times. The chain employs TRBV9 and TRBJ2-1; the D is unclear. Germline CDR1 and CDR2: SGDLS and YYNGEE. Deletions cut 0 bases from V and 10 bases from J, with 8 bases between. The CDR3 runs 12 residues. CDR3 coding DNA: TGTGCCAGCAGCGTAGTGGATGGGGAGCAGTTCTTC. It specifies CASSVVDGEQFF. The complete variable domain, with remaining parts taken from reference TRBV9 and TRBJ2-1, reads DSGVTQTPKHLITATGQRVTLRCSPRSGDLSVYWYQQSLDQGLQFLIQYYNGEERAKGNILERFSAQQFPDLHSELNLSSLELGDSALYFCASSVVDGEQFFGPGTRLTVL.

In its sample, this clonotype was seen a few times. V is TRBV9 and J is TRBJ1-6; TRBD1 might be the D (6 bases). Trimming took off 4 bases at V and 5 bases at J, with 10 bases between the two ends. The CDR3 covers 14 residues. Per the germline V gene, CDR1 is SGDLS and CDR2 is YYNGEE. DNA for the CDR3: TGTGCCAGCAGCACGACAGGTGATAATTCACCCCTCCACTTT. This gives the protein CASSTTGDNSPLHF. Together with reference TRBV9 and TRBJ1-6, the CDR3 gives the full variable domain: DSGVTQTPKHLITATGQRVTLRCSPRSGDLSVYWYQQSLDQGLQFLIQYYNGEERAKGNILERFSAQQFPDLHSELNLSSLELGDSALYFCASSTTGDNSPLHFGNGTRLTVT.

This clonotype was found many times. The chain has TRBV9 and TRBJ1-6; D remains ambiguous. V shed 4 bases and J shed 8 bases, with 10 bases lying between them. Germline assignment: CDR1 SGDLS and CDR2 YYNGEE. The CDR3 runs to 13 residues. CDR3 region: CASSLGGYSPLHF. The CDR3 region has the DNA TGTGCCAGCAGCCTGGGAGGATATTCACCCCTCCACTTT. The variable domain in full, completed from reference TRBV9 and TRBJ1-6, reads DSGVTQTPKHLITATGQRVTLRCSPRSGDLSVYWYQQSLDQGLQFLIQYYNGEERAKGNILERFSAQQFPDLHSELNLSSLELGDSALYFCASSLGGYSPLHFGNGTRLTVT.

The table lists this clonotype with many counts. This sequence joins TRBV9 and TRBJ1-2, with D tentatively TRBD1 (5 bases). V shed 0 bases and J shed 6 bases, with 12 bases lying between them. The length of the CDR3 is 14 residues. CDR1 SGDLS and CDR2 YYNGEE come from the germline V gene. CDR3 DNA sequence: TGTGCCAGCAGCGTAGCCTGGGACGGGGATGGCTACACCTTC. This codes for CASSVAWDGDGYTF.

The sample holds many counts of this clonotype. This chain uses TRBV9 with TRBJ1-5; D not resolved. CDR3 size: 15 residues. CDR1 and CDR2 (germline): SGDLS, YYNGEE. V was shortened by 0 bases and J by 0 bases, with 7 bases between the two germline ends. The chain's CDR3 is CASSVAAGSNQPQHF. The CDR3 coding sequence is TGTGCCAGCAGCGTAGCTGCGGGTAGCAATCAGCCCCAGCATTTT.

This clonotype was counted ten times or more. The chain couples TRBV9 to TRBJ2-3; D assignment may be TRBD1 or TRBD2 (6 bases each). CDR1 is SGDLS and CDR2 is YYNGEE in the germline V gene. This CDR3 is 18 amino acids long. With 2 bases removed from V and 3 bases from J, the gap between germline ends came to 22 bases. CDR3 DNA sequence: TGTGCCAGCAGCGTGCTCCCTTCTTCGGGGGCGAGTACAGATACGCAGTATTTT. Its translation is CASSVLPSSGASTDTQYF.

The table lists this clonotype with many counts. The chain combines TRBV9 with TRBJ1-6, with TRBD1 matching over 8 bases. V lost 0 bases, J lost 10 bases, and 3 bases stayed unmatched. CDR1 is SGDLS and CDR2 is YYNGEE in the germline V gene. The CDR3 has 14 amino acids. The CDR3 region has the DNA TGTGCCAGCAGCGTAGCACAGGGGGTATCACCCCTCCACTTT. It yields the protein CASSVAQGVSPLHF.